This T cell receptor (beta chain) appears in the sequencing data of a study of OX40 agonist ivuxolimab in advanced cancers. Study results and caveats: With doses of 0.1 to 3.0 mg/kg, CD4+ and CD8+ blood T cells had undergone clonal expansion by week 6. Researchers did not establish what antigens the expanded peripheral T cells target.

Profiling relied on immunoSEQ multiplex PCR, and the TCRdb table lists in-frame clones only, not all of them. The data hold over 20,000 clones, with about 85% observed a single time. Concerning this clone itself: Its antigen remains unknown.

CDR1 is LNHDA and CDR2 is SQIVND in the germline V gene (reference sequence). The CDR3 is made up of 15 amino acids. Trimming removed 4 bases from V and 5 bases from J, with 15 bases in between. The V call is TRBV19, the J call TRBJ2-1, with D unresolved. The specimen comprised CD4+ or CD8+ T cells sorted from blood, sampled in a trial of the OX40 agonist ivuxolimab. The receptor's source is an adult with an advanced solid tumor such as melanoma, head and neck, liver or kidney cancer. The CDR3 sequence: CASSTGGRTHNEQFF. The CDR3, as DNA: TGTGCCAGTAGTACAGGCGGCCGGACCCACAATGAGCAGTTCTTC.